This TCR beta chain originates from a study of identical twins (TCRdb year 2016). Regarding the study in general: To test whether fetal clonotypes persist, this study deep-sequenced TCR alpha and beta repertoires from monozygotic twins, from unrelated adults of various ages, and from cord blood. To rule out contamination, the twin experiments were replicated at different times with different library preparation protocols.

On the study overall, not on this receptor specifically: Fewer insertions were carried by abundant cord blood beta clonotypes, a similar but weaker trend appeared in young adult naive repertoires, and no such trend appeared in memory repertoires. Compared with coincidental sharing between unrelated individuals, an excess of low generation-probability sequences was observed among out-of-frame TCR alpha sequences shared between twins. Excess twin sharing in beta out-of-frame sequences was weaker because fewer shared sequences lowered the signal-to-noise ratio. In monozygotic twins, recombination models systematically underestimated out-of-frame TCR alpha sharing, but the models matched the sharing seen between unrelated individuals. Because the same donors could not be followed over many years, the conclusions depended on cross-sectional statistical analysis. Zero-insertion analyses could be partly confounded by invariant T cells such as MAIT and iNKT, although diverse VJ usage argued against such confounding for most clonotypes.

The CDR3 numbers 15 residues from cysteine through phenylalanine. Only the CDR3 DNA stays, 45 bases, in frame from base 1. The germline V gene encodes CDR1 SGHTA and CDR2 FQGNSA. V is cut by 2 bases and J by 4 bases, and the space between the germline ends is 15 bases. With regard to this clonotype: Its cognate antigen has yet to be identified. One base away there is no much larger clone; base qualities are not given.

Preparation of the library involved 5' RACE. Sequenced using an Illumina HiSeq 2000. A universal primer binding site was added through template switching, and the final cDNA carried a unique molecular identifier so that TCR cDNA molecules could be counted accurately. Specific primers in the conserved constant-segment region were used to synthesize first-strand cDNA for the TCR alpha and beta chains. To control for contamination, each cDNA library was double barcoded with a SMART-Mk sample barcode plus Illumina barcodes. TruSeq adapter sequences, together with Illumina sample barcodes, were added in two successive PCR steps. The Illumina HiSeq platform was used with custom primers to sequence TCR alpha and beta cDNA libraries. The study's processing was this. MiGEC was used to process raw reads and extract unique molecular identifiers, and MiXCR was used to find CDR3 positions. For each individual, recombination models were inferred using an EM algorithm with the repgenHMM and IGoR tools. The tcR package in R was used for shared clonotype analysis, with sharing normalized by the product of cloneset sizes. To study raw recombination without the effects of thymic and clonal selection, out-of-frame nonproductive sequences were analyzed. TCRdb reanalyzed the raw reads on its own, using fastp at Q25 for trimming and MiXCR for clone calling, and kept in-frame beta chains. Records with the same CDR3 protein are collapsed into one entry carrying the most frequent genes and DNA. The V and J calls and clone size come from TCRdb's table, not from the authors' own analysis. A total of more than 600,000 distinct CDR3 sequences appear in this sample, about 20% of them only once. In total, the top ten clones hold roughly 14% of the sample.

Every donor in the study was a healthy Caucasian. The twin cohort comprised three pairs of female monozygotic twins, all aged roughly 18 to 30 years. The RNA used for TCR libraries was isolated from peripheral blood mononuclear cells. The sample was also reused in another study, on T cells expressing NK-cell markers. As that second study puts it: TCR beta-chain repertoires were profiled in sorted CD3+CD56+NKG2C+, CD3+CD56+NKG2C- and CD3+CD56-NKG2C+ T-cell subsets from eight donors. Among the eight sequenced donors, only one was HCMV-seronegative, while the other seven were HCMV-seropositive. In several experiments an anti-gammadeltaTCR antibody was added to restrict sorting to alphabetaTCR-expressing T cells. In several donors, the dominant CD3+CD56+NKG2C+ clonotypes were found to rank among the top 10 CD8+ clonotypes and to make up roughly 1.0-7.0% of CD8+ T cells. Those dominant clonotypes were again the most abundant among CD3+CD56-NKG2C+ cells in four donors, at roughly 25-65%. Whether the expanded NKG2C-expressing T cell clones were specific for HCMV antigens was left unclear. All eight donors whose samples were sequenced were randomly selected healthy volunteers, three of them men and five women. To determine HCMV serostatus, a commercial ELISA kit was used to detect HCMV-specific IgG in serum. For roughly 6 donors, bulk peripheral blood T-cell repertoires were additionally sequenced from unsorted PBMC. Reads were demultiplexed and grouped by UMI with MIGEC, and clonotypes were assembled and quantified with MiTCR. Only TCR cDNA sequences supported by at least two reads were kept to exclude erroneous sequences. Downstream repertoire analysis used the tcR package, and clonotypes were matched across fractions by CDR3 nucleotide sequence plus V segment. VDJmatch was used to annotate antigen specificity against VDJdb, with one amino acid substitution in CDR3 permitted.

Sequenced material: PBMCs. The V and J segments used are TRBV7-2 and TRBJ2-7; a weak D assignment points to TRBD2 (6 bases agree). The receptor's source is a young woman in good health. The CDR3 amino acid sequence is: CASSLTPGVRYEQYF. The DNA is TGTGCCAGCAGCTTAACCCCGGGGGTCCGATACGAGCAGTACTTC.